These 9 T cell receptor beta chains originate from one sample sequenced in a study of OX40 agonist ivuxolimab in advanced cancers. This table comes from immunoSEQ multiplex PCR, and its TCRdb copy is limited to in-frame clones, with some not included. The repertoire holds 55,000 to 65,000 clones, with approximately 80% as singletons. The specimen comprised CD4+ or CD8+ T cells sorted from blood, sampled in a trial of the OX40 agonist ivuxolimab. The source of these receptors is an adult with an advanced solid tumor such as melanoma, head and neck, liver or kidney cancer.

This chain connects TRBV7-9 to TRBJ1-1; perhaps TRBD1 as D (5 bases). CDR3 length: 14 residues. Germline V lookup: CDR1 SEHNR, CDR2 FQNEAQ (reference sequence). V dropped 1 base and J dropped 5 bases, with 11 bases sitting between them. The CDR3 nucleotides are TGTGCCAGCAGCTTAGTAGCAGGGAGGACTGAAGCTTTCTTT. Translation: CASSLVAGRTEAFF.

CDR3 sequence (DNA): TGTGCCAGCTCACCCGCCACAAACACTGAAGCTTTCTTT. Translating gives CASSPATNTEAFF. The genes are TRBV18 and TRBJ1-1; no definite D call. CDR3 length: 13 amino acids. Per the germline V gene, CDR1 is KGHSH and CDR2 is LQKENI. Trimming cost V 3 bases and J 2 bases, with 7 bases left between them.

The V and J genes are TRBV19 and TRBJ2-1, with D perhaps being TRBD1 or TRBD2 (5 bases each). Germline V gives CDR1 LNHDA, CDR2 SQIVND (reference sequence). V was clipped by 4 bases and J by 6 bases, with 22 bases between them. This CDR3 contains 17 residues. The CDR3 DNA follows: TGTGCCAGTAGTACCGGCCGGGACCGCCGCTCGTCCAATGAGCAGTTCTTC. It yields the protein CASSTGRDRRSSNEQFF.

The gene calls are TRBV6-6 and TRBJ2-7, with 8 bases fitting TRBD1. Germline loops: CDR1 MNHNY, CDR2 SVGAGI (reference sequence). The CDR3 loop spans 14 amino acids. With V trimmed by 4 bases and J by 2 bases, 4 bases remained unmatched. CDR3 coding DNA: TGTGCCAGCAGTTTCCGGACAGGGACCTACGAGCAGTACTTC. This translates into CASSFRTGTYEQYF.

This clone has only one observation. V gene TRBV5-6 combines with J gene TRBJ1-6, with TRBD1 identical over 7 bases. After removal of 4 bases from V and 8 bases from J, the junction contained 9 bases not matched to a gene. The CDR3 is 15 amino acids. Germline V gives CDR1 SGHDT, CDR2 YYEEEE. In DNA form, the CDR3 reads TGTGCCAGCAGCATGGGGGAGGGGGCTTATTCACCCCTCCACTTT. This translates into CASSMGEGAYSPLHF.

The V call is TRBV5-1, the J call TRBJ2-7; no reliable D call. The CDR3 consists of 14 residues. Trimming stripped 4 bases from V and 7 bases from J, with 18 bases between. Germline loops: CDR1 SGHRS, CDR2 YFSETQ. The CDR3 sequence is CASSPGSRNGEQYF. As DNA, the CDR3 is TGCGCCAGCAGCCCCGGGTCCCGAAACGGGGAGCAGTACTTC.

The V gene is TRBV27, the J gene TRBJ2-1; D is possibly TRBD1 or TRBD2 (5 bases each). This CDR3 has 15 amino acids. The germline V gene has CDR1 MNHEY and CDR2 SMNVEV (reference sequence). V was pared by 5 bases and J by 0 bases, with 11 bases between. In DNA form, the CDR3 reads TGTGCCAGCAGTGCAGGGAGTCTCTCCTACAATGAGCAGTTCTTC. Its protein is CASSAGSLSYNEQFF.

This chain links TRBV5-1 with TRBJ2-3, with D perhaps assigned TRBD1 or TRBD2 (5 bases each). This CDR3 spans 15 amino acids. Trimming shortened V by 1 base and J by 4 bases, and 13 bases separated the two germline ends. Germline V gene lookup returns CDR1 SGHRS and CDR2 YFSETQ. The CDR3 is CASSLSGTPPDTQYF. The CDR3 nucleotides read TGCGCCAGCAGCTTGTCAGGGACCCCTCCAGATACGCAGTATTTT.

The chain recombines TRBV27 with TRBJ2-1, with D perhaps matching TRBD2 (6 bases). This CDR3 is built from 13 residues. Trimming took 7 bases from V and 10 from J, leaving 17 bases between them. Germline V gene lookup returns CDR1 MNHEY and CDR2 SMNVEV (reference sequence). The chain's CDR3 is CASKRRGAGEQFF. CDR3 sequence (DNA): TGTGCCAGCAAGCGGCGGGGCGCTGGGGAGCAGTTCTTC.